This T cell receptor (beta chain) came from a study of metastatic and nonmetastatic thyroid tumors. The V gene's germline CDR1 is DFQATT and CDR2 SNEGSKA (reference sequence). The ends were cut back, 6 bases at V and 0 bases at J, with 17 bases in the middle. CDR3 length: 16 residues. No patient had received any treatment before thyroid surgery. This clone has a count of ten or more. TCRdb reprocessed the PCR reads using MiXCR. The table lists fewer than 25,000 clones, around 16% of them singletons. This chain connects TRBV20-1 to TRBJ2-2; D might be TRBD1 or TRBD2, each matching 5 bases. The source is a male donor with papillary thyroid cancer or a benign thyroid nodule (not recorded which). Some clones in this sample may be carry-over from other donors' samples. The sequenced sample consisted of blood. This chain's CDR3 is CSADGTGNANTGELFF. The CDR3 coding sequence is TGCAGTGCCGACGGGACGGGAAACGCGAACACCGGGGAGCTGTTTTTT.